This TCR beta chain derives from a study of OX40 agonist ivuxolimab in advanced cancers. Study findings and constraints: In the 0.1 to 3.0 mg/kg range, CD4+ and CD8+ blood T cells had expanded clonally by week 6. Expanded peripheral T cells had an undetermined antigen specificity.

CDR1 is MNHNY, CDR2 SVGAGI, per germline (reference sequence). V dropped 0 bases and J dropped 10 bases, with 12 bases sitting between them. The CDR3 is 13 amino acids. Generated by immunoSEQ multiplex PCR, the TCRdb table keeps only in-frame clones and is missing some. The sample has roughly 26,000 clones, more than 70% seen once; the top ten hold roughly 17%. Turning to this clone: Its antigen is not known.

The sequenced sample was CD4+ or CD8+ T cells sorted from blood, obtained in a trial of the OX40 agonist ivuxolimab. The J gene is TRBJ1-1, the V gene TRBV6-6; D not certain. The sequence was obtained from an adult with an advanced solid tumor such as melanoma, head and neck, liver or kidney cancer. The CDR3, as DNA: TGTGCCAGCAGTTACTCGACGGGTTTCGGAGCTTTCTTT. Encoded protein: CASSYSTGFGAFF.